These T cell receptor beta chains were read from a single sample in a study of CD8 T cells in ankylosing spondylitis. TCRdb called the 5' RACE reads again in MiXCR, with one record for every CDR3 protein. The sample yields around 180,000 distinct CDR3 sequences, roughly 13% seen once. The material sequenced was blood, either unsorted or a sorted T cell fraction (not recorded which). All receptors come from a female donor with ankylosing spondylitis or in good health (not recorded which). CDR3s leave out the opening cysteine and the closing phenylalanine or tryptophan. The D gene is left open where the match is weak. Expanded clones are given a class, and other clones once, few, many or no size at all.

cdr3_aa: ASSFDGRHEQF; d_call: .; clone_size: many; v_call: TRBV12-3/TRBV12-4
cdr3_aa: ASSIGTDPSYEQY; d_call: .; clone_size: few; v_call: TRBV3-1
cdr3_aa: ASSQEEWGTQY; d_call: .; clone_size: few; v_call: TRBV4-3
cdr3_aa: ASSEGPDYFSYEQY; d_call: .; clone_size: once; v_call: TRBV2
cdr3_aa: ASSAGTALNYGYT; d_call: TRBD1; clone_size: many; v_call: TRBV12-3/TRBV12-4
cdr3_aa: SVSFTGELF; d_call: .; clone_size: many; v_call: TRBV29-1
cdr3_aa: SAPGLVTLEQY; d_call: TRBD2; clone_size: many; v_call: TRBV20-1
cdr3_aa: ASSEMVATNEKLF; d_call: .; clone_size: many; v_call: TRBV6-1
cdr3_aa: ASSAGVRAGSGANVLT; d_call: .; clone_size: .; v_call: TRBV6-1
cdr3_aa: ASSFAGDGYT; d_call: .; clone_size: many; v_call: TRBV12-3/TRBV12-4
cdr3_aa: ASSPGGRGNQPQH; d_call: .; clone_size: many; v_call: TRBV5-1
cdr3_aa: ASSPTGWRDTEAF; d_call: .; clone_size: .; v_call: TRBV14
cdr3_aa: ASSKAGSNHEQY; d_call: .; clone_size: few; v_call: TRBV21-1
cdr3_aa: ASSVYRGETEQY; d_call: TRBD1; clone_size: many; v_call: TRBV12-3/TRBV12-4
cdr3_aa: ASSEDKGNQETQY; d_call: .; clone_size: .; v_call: TRBV6-1
cdr3_aa: ASIEDRDTAGFETQY; d_call: .; clone_size: many; v_call: TRBV2
cdr3_aa: AIGATGTSGGDEQF; d_call: TRBD2; clone_size: few; v_call: TRBV15
cdr3_aa: ASSDLQGSGYT; d_call: .; clone_size: many; v_call: TRBV5-1
cdr3_aa: ASRAGTRNTEAF; d_call: .; clone_size: many; v_call: TRBV6-1
cdr3_aa: ASSLTGTPTEAF; d_call: .; clone_size: many; v_call: TRBV5-1